Listed here is a single T cell receptor beta chain. These data originate in a study of blood T cell repertoires in COVID-19. V lost 8 bases and J lost 1; bases outside the gene matches: 8. This CDR3 is built from 15 residues. Germline V gene data show CDR1 as LNHDA and CDR2 as SQIVND (reference sequence). Produced via immunoSEQ multiplex PCR; TCRdb's table is partial and in-frame only. The table includes approximately 100,000 clones, 80% to 90% detected once. The chain employs TRBV19 and TRBJ1-5, with 7 bases that match TRBD1. Specimen: peripheral blood. The clonotype comes from a woman over 75 with acute or convalescent COVID-19. This CDR3 is CASRDGTASNQPQHF. The DNA of the CDR3 is TGTGCCAGTCGCGATGGGACAGCCAGCAATCAGCCCCAGCATTTT.